This passage covers 21 T cell receptor beta chains from one sample sequenced in a study of blood T cell repertoires in COVID-19 (dated by TCRdb to 2020 to 2021). Receptors were amplified or captured by the immunoSEQ multiplex PCR assay. TCRdb took over this immuneACCESS table, retaining in-frame rearrangements with V and J assigned. Such tables are incomplete; in checked studies, under half of the missing clones stem from an unresolved V gene, and the remainder is unexplained. The table for this sample lists about 180,000 clones; over 70% of them were counted only once. The ten largest clones add up to approximately 15% of the sample. The sequencing sample was made of PBMCs or T cells enriched from blood (not recorded which). The receptors were gathered from a man between 60 and 70 years old who had been exposed to COVID-19.

The chain has TRBV7-6 and TRBJ2-2; TRBD2 matches 13 bases. Germline trimming cut 5 bases from V and 7 bases from J; bases unmatched to any gene: 4. The germline V gene has CDR1 SGHVS and CDR2 FNYEAQ. The CDR3 loop spans 15 amino acids. Written as DNA, the CDR3 is TGTGCCAGCAGCCCTCGGACTAGCGGGAGCGGGGAGCTGTTTTTT. Translation: CASSPRTSGSGELFF.

CDR3 amino acids: CATSDLLAGRQFF. The CDR3 DNA reads TGTGCCACCAGTGACCTCCTAGCGGGGCGCCAGTTCTTC. The J gene is TRBJ2-1, the V gene TRBV24-1; the match to TRBD2 covers 9 bases. The ends lost 4 bases at V and 13 bases at J; junction bases unmatched: 7. Germline CDR1 and CDR2: KGHDR and SFDVKD. This CDR3 comprises 13 residues.

The CDR3 nucleotides are TGTGCCAGCAGCCGTGCGGCGGGAGCCGGCAATGAGCAGTTCTTC. This encodes CASSRAAGAGNEQFF. The rearrangement uses TRBV7-2 and TRBJ2-1, with 7 positions matching TRBD2. Germline CDR1 and CDR2: SGHTA and FQGNSA. The CDR3 sequence is 15 residues long. Trimming took 5 bases from V and 6 from J; bases not matched to a gene: 10.

CDR3 nucleotides: TGTGCCACCAGCAGAGATCGCCTAGCGGGCTACAATGAGCAGTTCTTC. It encodes CATSRDRLAGYNEQFF. This rearrangement joins TRBV15 to TRBJ2-1; 8 nucleotides match TRBD2. V shed 0 bases and J 3 bases; nucleotides not matched to a gene: 4. Germline V gene lookup returns CDR1 LNHNV and CDR2 YYDKDF (reference sequence). The CDR3 spans 16 residues.

The CDR3 sequence: CASSIFGTGYFSGNTIYF. The CDR3 coding sequence is TGTGCCAGTAGTATTTTCGGGACAGGGTATTTCTCTGGAAACACCATATATTTT. The chain has TRBV19 and TRBJ1-3; 9 bases align to TRBD1. CDR1 is LNHDA and CDR2 is SQIVND in the germline V gene (reference sequence). Trimming took 3 bases from V and 0 from J; bases not matched to a gene: 9. This CDR3 comprises 18 residues.

The CDR3 DNA is TGCGCCAGCCGCCAATCCTTGGGTAGCGGGAGGCTCCTGGGCGATACGCAGTATTTT. Protein sequence: CASRQSLGSGRLLGDTQYF. J is TRBJ2-3 and V is TRBV5-1; 10 nucleotides agree with TRBD2. Germline loops: CDR1 SGHRS, CDR2 YFSETQ. The length of the CDR3 is 19 residues. Losses at the gene ends were 7 bases for V and 6 bases for J; bases not matched to a gene: 23.

The chain combines TRBV11-3 with TRBJ1-1; 7 nucleotides line up with TRBD1. Germline CDR1 and CDR2: SGHNT and YENEEA. With V trimmed by 5 bases and J by 5 bases, 8 bases remained unmatched. The CDR3 is made up of 14 amino acids. The CDR3 DNA reads TGTGCCAGCAGCCCGGGACAGTCGGGGACTGAAGCTTTCTTT. The encoded protein is CASSPGQSGTEAFF.

The CDR3 sequence is CASSFGGYEQYF. Here the CDR3 DNA reads TGTGCCAGCAGCTTTGGGGGGTACGAGCAGTACTTC. The gene calls are TRBV11-2 and TRBJ2-7; D may be TRBD2 (6 bases). The CDR3 runs 12 residues. V lost 3 bases and J 4 bases, leaving 7 bases between the germline ends. The germline V gene encodes CDR1 SGHAT and CDR2 FQNNGV.

The V call is TRBV29-1, the J call TRBJ1-2; 7 nucleotides agree with TRBD1. The CDR3 length is 12 residues. Germline V lookup: CDR1 SQVTM, CDR2 ANQGSEA. J was trimmed by 6 bases and V by 5 bases; bases with no gene match: 6. The CDR3 nucleotides are TGCAGCGTTACCAAAACAGGGGATGGCTACACCTTC. This gives the protein CSVTKTGDGYTF.

This chain links TRBV28 with TRBJ1-3; D unresolved. Trimming left V 7 bases short and J 0 bases short, with 7 bases between. Germline V gene lookup returns CDR1 MDHEN and CDR2 SYDVKM. This CDR3 spans 13 amino acids. Here the CDR3 DNA reads TGTGCCAGCATGGCAGACTCTGGAAACACCATATATTTT. As protein: CASMADSGNTIYF.

The chain is built from TRBV11-3 and TRBJ1-2; TRBD1 might be the D (5 bases). Looked up from germline, CDR1 is SGHNT and CDR2 is YENEEA. This CDR3 is built from 15 residues. Trimming shortened V by 0 bases and J by 0 bases, and 8 bases separated the two germline ends. The DNA for the CDR3 is TGTGCCAGCAGCTTAGAAGCAGGGACTAACTATGGCTACACCTTC. Translated, it gives CASSLEAGTNYGYTF.

J is TRBJ1-6 and V is TRBV6-5; TRBD1 matches at 10 bases. Germline lookup yields CDR1 MNHEY and CDR2 SVGAGI. J gave up 10 bases and V 2 bases, and 2 bases lay outside the gene matches. The CDR3 is made up of 14 amino acids. CDR3 sequence: CASSYDRGQSPLHF. DNA of the CDR3: TGTGCCAGCAGTTACGACAGGGGGCAGTCACCCCTCCACTTT.

The chain employs TRBV14 and TRBJ1-3, with 10 bases aligning to TRBD1. The V gene's germline CDR1 is SGHDN and CDR2 FVKESK. The CDR3 spans 18 residues. V shed 0 bases and J 4 bases; nucleotides not matched to a gene: 9. CDR3 region: CASSQESGQGVKGNTIYF. The CDR3 nucleotides are TGTGCCAGCAGCCAAGAATCAGGACAGGGGGTAAAAGGAAACACCATATATTTT.

The genes are TRBV28 and TRBJ1-2, with unresolved D. Per germline, CDR1 MDHEN and CDR2 SYDVKM. The germline V and J ends were trimmed by 3 bases and 4 bases, with 12 bases remaining between them. This CDR3 comprises 14 residues. CDR3 protein: CASSFSGSSYGYTF. The CDR3 nucleotides are TGTGCCAGCAGTTTTTCTGGCAGTTCCTATGGCTACACCTTC.

The rearrangement joins TRBV15 to TRBJ2-1, with 7 bases identical to TRBD2. Germline V gives CDR1 LNHNV, CDR2 YYDKDF (reference sequence). This CDR3 has 17 amino acids. V trimming: 0 bases; J trimming: 4 bases; junction bases outside the gene matches: 9. The CDR3 DNA reads TGTGCCACCAGCAGAGATGGCCCAGGCGGGAGTTACAATGAGCAGTTCTTC. This encodes CATSRDGPGGSYNEQFF. The whole variable domain, remainder taken from reference TRBV15 and TRBJ2-1, is DAMVIQNPRYQVTQFGKPVTLSCSQTLNHNVMYWYQQKSSQAPKLLFHYYDKDFNNEADTPDNFQSRRPNTSFCFLDIRSPGLGDTAMYLCATSRDGPGGSYNEQFFGPGTRLTVL.

A single count supports this clone. The chain combines TRBV29-1 with TRBJ2-3, with a weak D call TRBD2 (6 bases). CDR3 length equals 11 residues. The V and J ends lost 7 bases and 2 bases respectively, with 7 bases between them. The germline V gene encodes CDR1 SQVTM and CDR2 ANQGSEA. Here the CDR3 reads CSGDFTDTQYF. DNA of the CDR3: TGCAGCGGGGACTTCACAGATACGCAGTATTTT.

This rearrangement joins TRBV5-4 to TRBJ1-2; maybe TRBD1 (6 bases). The CDR3 contains 15 residues. Germline CDR1 SGHNT, CDR2 YYREEE (reference sequence). Between the trimmed V and J ends, which lost 0 bases and 4 bases, there was a span of 13 bases. CDR3 amino acids: CASSLGGQSTYGYTF. The DNA of the CDR3 is TGTGCCAGCAGCTTGGGTGGACAGAGTACCTATGGCTACACCTTC.

V gene TRBV19 combines with J gene TRBJ2-1; 13 nucleotides align to TRBD2. CDR1 is LNHDA and CDR2 is SQIVND in the germline V gene (reference sequence). This CDR3 is 15 amino acids long. Germline trimming cut 5 bases from V and 7 bases from J; bases unmatched to any gene: 5. CDR3 sequence: CASSFGLAGANEQFF. CDR3 DNA: TGTGCCAGTAGTTTTGGACTAGCGGGAGCAAATGAGCAGTTCTTC. The full variable domain, in which reference TRBV19 and TRBJ2-1 provide the parts outside the CDR3, is DGGITQSPKYLFRKEGQNVTLSCEQNLNHDAMYWYRQDPGQGLRLIYYSQIVNDFQKGDIAEGYSVSREKKESFPLTVTSAQKNPTAFYLCASSFGLAGANEQFFGPGTRLTVL.

The V call is TRBV11-1, the J call TRBJ2-7; TRBD2 matches 8 bases. The CDR3 is 16 amino acids. CDR1 SGHAT and CDR2 FQDESV come from the germline V gene (reference sequence). V dropped 0 bases and J dropped 6; count of bases not matched to a gene: 10. The chain's CDR3 is CASSLALGLVFGEQYF. Written as DNA, the CDR3 is TGTGCCAGCAGCTTAGCGCTGGGACTAGTTTTCGGCGAGCAGTACTTC.

The chain employs TRBV27 and TRBJ2-1; the match to TRBD1 covers 9 bases. This CDR3 has 14 residues. CDR1 and CDR2 from the germline V gene are MNHEY and SMNVEV (reference sequence). The ends lost 11 bases at V and 8 bases at J; junction bases unmatched: 13. CDR3 nucleotide sequence: TGTGCCTGCCTTCGGACAGGGGCCGACCATGAGCAGTTCTTC. Protein sequence: CACLRTGADHEQFF.

This clone was counted once. V is TRBV2 and J is TRBJ2-7; 7 nucleotides agree with TRBD1. The CDR3 loop spans 12 amino acids. Germline CDR1 SNHLY, CDR2 FYNNEI. V gave up 7 bases and J gave up 5 bases; unmatched junction bases: 5. CDR3 DNA sequence: TGTGCCAGCACCGAAGGGGGCCACGAGCAGTACTTC. Translation gives CASTEGGHEQYF.